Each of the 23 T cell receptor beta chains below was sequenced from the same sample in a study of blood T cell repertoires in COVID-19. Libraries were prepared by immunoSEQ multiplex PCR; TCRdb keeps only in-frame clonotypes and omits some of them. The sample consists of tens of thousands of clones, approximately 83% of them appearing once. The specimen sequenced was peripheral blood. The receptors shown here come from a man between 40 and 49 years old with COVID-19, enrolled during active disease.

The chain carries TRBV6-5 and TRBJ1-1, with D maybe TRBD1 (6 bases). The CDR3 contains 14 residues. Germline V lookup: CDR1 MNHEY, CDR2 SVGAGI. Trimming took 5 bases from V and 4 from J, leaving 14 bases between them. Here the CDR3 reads CASSKQGGVTEAFF. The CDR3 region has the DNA TGTGCCAGCAGTAAACAGGGAGGGGTCACTGAAGCTTTCTTT.

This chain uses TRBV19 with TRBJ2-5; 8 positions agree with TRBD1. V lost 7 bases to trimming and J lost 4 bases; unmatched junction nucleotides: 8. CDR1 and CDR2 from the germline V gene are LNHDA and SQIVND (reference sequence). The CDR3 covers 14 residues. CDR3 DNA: TGTGCCAGTACCCAAAACAGGGGGTCAGAGACCCAGTACTTC. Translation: CASTQNRGSETQYF.

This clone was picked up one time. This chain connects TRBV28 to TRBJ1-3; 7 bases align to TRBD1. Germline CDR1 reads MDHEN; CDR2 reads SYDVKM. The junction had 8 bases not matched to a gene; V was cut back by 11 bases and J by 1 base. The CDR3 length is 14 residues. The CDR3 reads CASFRGRSGNTIYF. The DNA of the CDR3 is TGTGCCTCCTTCAGGGGGAGGTCTGGAAACACCATATATTTT.

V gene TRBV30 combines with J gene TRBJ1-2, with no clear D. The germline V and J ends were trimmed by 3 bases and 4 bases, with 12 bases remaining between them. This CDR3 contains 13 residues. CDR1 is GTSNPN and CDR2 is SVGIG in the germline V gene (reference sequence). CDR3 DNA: TGTGCCTGGAGAACCCCCGGGAGCTATGGCTACACCTTC. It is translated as CAWRTPGSYGYTF.

Here the CDR3 DNA reads TGTGCCTGGAGACCCACAGGGCAGAAGAACACTGAAGCTTTCTTT. Its translation: CAWRPTGQKNTEAFF. The chain is built from TRBV30 and TRBJ1-1, with a tentative D call TRBD1 (6 bases). The germline V gene encodes CDR1 GTSNPN and CDR2 SVGIG (reference sequence). Deletions cut 3 bases from V and 1 base from J, with 15 bases between. This CDR3 is built from 15 residues.

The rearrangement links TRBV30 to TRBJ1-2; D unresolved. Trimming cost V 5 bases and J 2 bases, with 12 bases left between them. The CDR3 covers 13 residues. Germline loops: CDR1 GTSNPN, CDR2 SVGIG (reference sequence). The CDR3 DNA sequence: TGTGCCTGGGTTGGGAGCTCAAACTATGGCTACACCTTC. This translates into CAWVGSSNYGYTF. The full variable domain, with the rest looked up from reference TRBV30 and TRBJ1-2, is SQTIHQWPATLVQPVGSPLSLECTVEGTSNPNLYWYRQAAGRGLQLLFYSVGIGQISSEVPQNLSASRPQDRQFILSSKKLLLSDSGFYLCAWVGSSNYGYTFGSGTRLTVV.

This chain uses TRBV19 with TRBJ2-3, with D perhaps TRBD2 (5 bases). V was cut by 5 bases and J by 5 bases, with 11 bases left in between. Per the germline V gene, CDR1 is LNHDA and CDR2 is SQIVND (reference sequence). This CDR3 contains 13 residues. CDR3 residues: CASSELELDTQYF. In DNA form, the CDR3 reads TGTGCCAGTAGTGAACTAGAGTTAGATACGCAGTATTTT.

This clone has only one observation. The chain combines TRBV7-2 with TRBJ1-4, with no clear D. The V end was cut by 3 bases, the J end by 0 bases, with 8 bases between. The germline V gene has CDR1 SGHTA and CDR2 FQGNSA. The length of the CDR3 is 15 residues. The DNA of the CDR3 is TGTGCCAGCAGCTTCCAGCTAGCAACTAATGAAAAACTGTTTTTT. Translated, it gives CASSFQLATNEKLFF.

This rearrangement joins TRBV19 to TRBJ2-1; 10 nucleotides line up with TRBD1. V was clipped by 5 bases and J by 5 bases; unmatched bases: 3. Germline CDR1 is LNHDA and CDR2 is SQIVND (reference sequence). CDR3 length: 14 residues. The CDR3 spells CASSWTGGNNEQFF. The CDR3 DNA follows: TGTGCCAGTAGTTGGACAGGGGGTAACAATGAGCAGTTCTTC.

CDR3 nucleotides: TGCAGCGCCGGACTGGGGATGAACACTGAAGCTTTCTTT. Protein: CSAGLGMNTEAFF. The J gene is TRBJ1-1, the V gene TRBV29-1, with unresolved D. V dropped 7 bases and J dropped 0 bases, with 12 bases sitting between them. The V gene's germline CDR1 is SQVTM and CDR2 ANQGSEA. The CDR3 spans 13 residues. Complete variable domain (other parts from reference TRBV29-1 and TRBJ1-1): SAVISQKPSRDICQRGTSLTIQCQVDSQVTMMFWYRQQPGQSLTLIATANQGSEATYESGFVIDKFPISRPNLTFSTLTVSNMSPEDSSIYLCSAGLGMNTEAFFGQGTRLTVV.

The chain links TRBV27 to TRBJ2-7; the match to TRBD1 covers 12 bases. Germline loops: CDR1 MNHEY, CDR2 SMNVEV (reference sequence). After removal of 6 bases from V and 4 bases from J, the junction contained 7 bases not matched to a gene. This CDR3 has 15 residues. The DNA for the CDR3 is TGTGCCAGCAGACCCGGGACAGGGGGCGCGTACGAGCAGTACTTC. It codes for CASRPGTGGAYEQYF.

CDR3 bases: TGTGCCAGCAGTTACTCGAACAGTGGTGAAAAACTGTTTTTT. Translation: CASSYSNSGEKLFF. The chain uses TRBV6-5 and TRBJ1-4; D gene unclear. Germline V gives CDR1 MNHEY, CDR2 SVGAGI. The CDR3 has 14 amino acids. V was shortened by 0 bases and J by 7 bases, with 9 bases between the two germline ends.

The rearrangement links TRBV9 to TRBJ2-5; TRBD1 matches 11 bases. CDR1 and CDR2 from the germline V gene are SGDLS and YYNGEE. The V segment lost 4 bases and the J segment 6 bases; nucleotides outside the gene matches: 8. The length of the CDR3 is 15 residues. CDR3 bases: TGTGCCAGCAGCCCTCGGGGACAGGGGGTGAAGACCCAGTACTTC. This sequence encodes CASSPRGQGVKTQYF.

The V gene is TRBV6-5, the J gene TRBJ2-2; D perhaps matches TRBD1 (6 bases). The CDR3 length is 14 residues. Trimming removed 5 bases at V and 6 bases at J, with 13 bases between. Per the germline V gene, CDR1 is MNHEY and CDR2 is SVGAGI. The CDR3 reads CASSIQGVSGELFF. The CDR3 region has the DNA TGTGCCAGCAGTATACAGGGTGTCTCCGGGGAGCTGTTTTTT.

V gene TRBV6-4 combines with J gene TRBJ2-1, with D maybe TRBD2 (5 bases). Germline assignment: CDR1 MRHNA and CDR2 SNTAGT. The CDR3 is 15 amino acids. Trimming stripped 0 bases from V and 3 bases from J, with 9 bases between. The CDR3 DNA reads TGTGCCAGCAGTGACTCGTCCGGGAACTACAATGAGCAGTTCTTC. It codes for CASSDSSGNYNEQFF.

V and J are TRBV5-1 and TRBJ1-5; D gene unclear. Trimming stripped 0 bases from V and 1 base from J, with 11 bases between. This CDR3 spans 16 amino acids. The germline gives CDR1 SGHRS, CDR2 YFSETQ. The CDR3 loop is CASSLDAGESNQPQHF. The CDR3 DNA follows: TGCGCCAGCAGCTTGGACGCAGGCGAAAGCAATCAGCCCCAGCATTTT.

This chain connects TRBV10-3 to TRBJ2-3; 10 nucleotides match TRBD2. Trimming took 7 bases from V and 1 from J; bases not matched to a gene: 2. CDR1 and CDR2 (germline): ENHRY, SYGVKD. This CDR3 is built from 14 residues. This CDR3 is CAIKLAGGTDTQYF. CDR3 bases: TGTGCCATCAAGCTAGCGGGGGGCACAGATACGCAGTATTTT.

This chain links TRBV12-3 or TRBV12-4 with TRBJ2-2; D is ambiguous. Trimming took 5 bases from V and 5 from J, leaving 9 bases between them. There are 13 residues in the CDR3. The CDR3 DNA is TGTGCCAGCAGTAATCGTGAGACCGGGGAGCTGTTTTTT. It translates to CASSNRETGELFF.

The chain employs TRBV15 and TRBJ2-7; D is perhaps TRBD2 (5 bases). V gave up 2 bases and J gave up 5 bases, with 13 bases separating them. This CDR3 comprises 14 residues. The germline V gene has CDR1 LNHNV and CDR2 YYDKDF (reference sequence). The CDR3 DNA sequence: TGTGCCACCAGCAGATCAGACTACGCCGACGAGCAGTACTTC. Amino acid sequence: CATSRSDYADEQYF.

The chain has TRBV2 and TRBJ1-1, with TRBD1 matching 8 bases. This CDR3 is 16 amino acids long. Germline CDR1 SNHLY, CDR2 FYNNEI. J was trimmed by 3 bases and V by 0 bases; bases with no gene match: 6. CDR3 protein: CASSEAGQATYTEAFF. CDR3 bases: TGTGCCAGCAGTGAAGCGGGACAGGCTACATACACTGAAGCTTTCTTT.

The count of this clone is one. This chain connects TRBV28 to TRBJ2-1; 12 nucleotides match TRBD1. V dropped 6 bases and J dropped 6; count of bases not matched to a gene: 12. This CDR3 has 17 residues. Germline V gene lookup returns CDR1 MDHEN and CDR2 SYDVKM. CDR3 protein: CASSSGTGGVRGNEQFF. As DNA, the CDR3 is TGTGCCAGCAGCTCCGGGACAGGGGGCGTGCGCGGCAATGAGCAGTTCTTC.

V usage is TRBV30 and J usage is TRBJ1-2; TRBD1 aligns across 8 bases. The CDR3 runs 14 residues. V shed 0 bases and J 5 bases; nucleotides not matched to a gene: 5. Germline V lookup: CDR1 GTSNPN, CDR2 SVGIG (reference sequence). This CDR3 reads CAWSVAGGSYGYTF. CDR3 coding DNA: TGTGCCTGGAGTGTTGCAGGGGGCTCGTATGGCTACACCTTC. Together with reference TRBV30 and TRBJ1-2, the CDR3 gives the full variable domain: SQTIHQWPATLVQPVGSPLSLECTVEGTSNPNLYWYRQAAGRGLQLLFYSVGIGQISSEVPQNLSASRPQDRQFILSSKKLLLSDSGFYLCAWSVAGGSYGYTFGSGTRLTVV.

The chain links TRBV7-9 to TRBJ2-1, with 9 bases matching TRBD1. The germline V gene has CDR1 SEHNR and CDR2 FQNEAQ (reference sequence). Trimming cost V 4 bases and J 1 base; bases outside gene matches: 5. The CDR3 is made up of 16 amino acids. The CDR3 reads CASSSHRGRSYNEQFF. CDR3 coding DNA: TGTGCCAGCAGCTCACACAGGGGGCGGTCCTACAATGAGCAGTTCTTC.